One and the same sample provided the 17 T cell receptor beta chains below, sequenced in a study of CD8 T cells in ankylosing spondylitis. MiXCR was run by TCRdb on the 5' RACE reads, yielding one entry per CDR3 protein. The table has about 240,000 distinct CDR3 sequences, 8.6% seen once. Sequencing was done on a sample of blood, either unsorted or a sorted T cell fraction (not recorded which). These receptors originate from a male donor with ankylosing spondylitis or in good health (not recorded which).

This sequence joins TRBV7-2 and TRBJ1-2, with D hard to call. The V end lost 0 bases, the J end lost 4 bases, and 12 bases lay between the germline ends. This CDR3 contains 15 residues. Per germline, CDR1 SGHTA and CDR2 FQGNSA. The CDR3 DNA sequence: TGTGCCAGCAGCTTAGCCCACGAGGGCAGCTATGGCTACACCTTC. Translation gives CASSLAHEGSYGYTF.

In this sample, this clonotype turned up many times. The chain is built from TRBV7-8 and TRBJ2-3; TRBD2 aligns across 8 bases. Germline trimming cut 1 base from V and 6 bases from J; bases unmatched to any gene: 12. The germline V gene has CDR1 SGHVS and CDR2 FQNEAQ. This CDR3 region has 17 residues. As DNA, the CDR3 is TGTGCCAGCAGCTTAGTGTCCGGGACTAGTATTTCCGATACGCAGTATTTT. This translates into CASSLVSGTSISDTQYF.

This clonotype was counted many times. The CDR3 coding sequence is TGTGCCAGCAGCTCGGACAGGGGGTACAATGAGCAGTTCTTC. Protein: CASSSDRGYNEQFF. V and J are TRBV5-8 and TRBJ2-1, with 10 bases matching TRBD1. The germline CDR1 and CDR2 sequences are SGHTS and YDEGEE. There are 14 residues in the CDR3. V shed 3 bases, J shed 4 bases, and the junction held 1 base outside the gene matches.

The sample holds many counts of this clonotype. The CDR3 nucleotides are TGTGCCAGCAGTCGATCGCTAGCGGGAGGAATCGTTGATACGCAGTATTTT. Translated: CASSRSLAGGIVDTQYF. The chain is built from TRBV6-1 and TRBJ2-3; 11 nucleotides agree with TRBD2. V lost 5 bases to trimming and J lost 6 bases; unmatched junction nucleotides: 13. The CDR3 runs to 17 residues. Germline CDR1 and CDR2: MNHNS and SASEGT.

The J gene is TRBJ2-2, the V gene TRBV7-9, with TRBD1 matching over 7 bases. This CDR3 contains 15 residues. Germline CDR1 and CDR2: SEHNR and FQNEAQ (reference sequence). The V and J ends lost 4 bases and 5 bases, in that order; junction bases with no gene match: 7. CDR3 sequence (DNA): TGTGCCAGCAGCTCCGACAGGGTCAGGACCGGGGAGCTGTTTTTT. This codes for CASSSDRVRTGELFF.

J is TRBJ1-4 and V is TRBV20-1; D remains ambiguous. Germline V lookup: CDR1 DFQATT, CDR2 SNEGSKA (reference sequence). V was shortened by 4 bases and J by 0 bases, with 9 bases between the two germline ends. This CDR3 region has 14 residues. The CDR3 reads CSAMDRSTNEKLFF. CDR3 nucleotides: TGCAGTGCTATGGACCGTTCAACTAATGAAAAACTGTTTTTT.

This clonotype has at least ten counts. The chain carries TRBV7-3 and TRBJ1-6; 8 bases are a match to TRBD1. The V and J ends lost 4 bases and 7 bases, in that order; junction bases with no gene match: 3. The CDR3 sequence is 14 residues long. The V gene's germline CDR1 is SGHTA and CDR2 FQGTGA. Here the CDR3 reads CASSSGQGNSPLHF. CDR3 bases: TGTGCCAGCAGCTCCGGACAGGGCAATTCACCCCTCCACTTT.

This clonotype appeared many times. The chain is built from TRBV20-1 and TRBJ2-3, with 11 bases lining up with TRBD2. The CDR3 consists of 14 residues. The trim removed 6 bases at V and 4 bases at J, leaving 6 bases unmatched. Germline CDR1 reads DFQATT; CDR2 reads SNEGSKA (reference sequence). In DNA, the CDR3 is TGCAGTGCAACTAGCGGGAGCGGAGCAGATACGCAGTATTTT. Protein sequence: CSATSGSGADTQYF.

This clonotype was picked up many times. The CDR3 spells CSARDFRDRGLNEQFF. The CDR3 DNA follows: TGCAGTGCTAGAGATTTCAGGGACAGGGGGCTCAATGAGCAGTTCTTC. The chain recombines TRBV20-1 with TRBJ2-1, with 12 bases lining up with TRBD1. V trimming: 0 bases; J trimming: 6 bases; junction bases outside the gene matches: 6. The CDR3 length is 16 residues. CDR1 and CDR2 from the germline V gene are DFQATT and SNEGSKA (reference sequence).

About this clonotype itself: A much larger clone differs from this one at a single base, so this may be a read error. The rearrangement joins TRBV5-5 to TRBJ1-5, with D unclear. CDR1 and CDR2 (germline): SGHKS, YYEKEE (reference sequence). The CDR3 has 14 residues. In nucleotides, the CDR3 is TGTGCCAGCAGCCCGGACTCGTACAATCAGCCCCATCATTTT. Its protein product is CASSPDSYNQPHHF.

This clonotype was seen at least ten times. The chain links TRBV5-1 to TRBJ2-1; 8 bases fit TRBD2. Per germline, CDR1 SGHRS and CDR2 YFSETQ. This CDR3 spans 16 amino acids. V was clipped by 0 bases and J by 5 bases; unmatched bases: 7. Here the CDR3 DNA reads TGCGCCAGCAGCTTGGACGTTAGCGGGGCCCACAATGAGCAGTTCTTC. Amino acids: CASSLDVSGAHNEQFF.

Ten or more counts support this clonotype. The chain employs TRBV6-1 and TRBJ2-4; D call uncertain. V lost 1 base to trimming and J lost 7 bases, with 8 bases between them. The CDR3 contains 13 residues. Germline assignment: CDR1 MNHNS and CDR2 SASEGT. This chain's CDR3 is CASSEVLPNIQYF. For the CDR3, the DNA is TGTGCCAGCAGTGAAGTCTTGCCCAACATTCAGTACTTC.

This clonotype has ten or more counts. The rearrangement joins TRBV9 to TRBJ2-4, with TRBD1 as a possible D gene (7 bases). The germline V gene encodes CDR1 SGDLS and CDR2 YYNGEE. Deletions cut 2 bases from V and 8 bases from J, with 14 bases between. This CDR3 comprises 14 residues. CDR3 protein: CASSVRGAGDIQYF. CDR3 bases: TGTGCCAGCAGCGTCAGGGGGGCTGGAGACATTCAGTACTTC.

This clonotype has at least ten counts. The chain employs TRBV5-1 and TRBJ1-2; maybe TRBD1 (5 bases). Germline V gene data show CDR1 as SGHRS and CDR2 as YFSETQ. The CDR3 has 14 amino acids. The V and J ends lost 4 bases and 3 bases respectively, with 13 bases between them. This CDR3 is CASSPPRGDYGYTF. The CDR3 DNA is TGCGCCAGCAGCCCACCTAGGGGCGACTATGGCTACACCTTC.

A few counts support this clonotype. This chain joins TRBV29-1 and TRBJ2-7; TRBD1 might be the D (7 bases). CDR3 length equals 15 residues. Germline loops: CDR1 SQVTM, CDR2 ANQGSEA. Between the trimmed V and J ends, which lost 5 bases and 3 bases, there was a span of 20 bases. CDR3 coding DNA: TGCAGCGTTAACGCGGGAACAGGGGTCCACTACGAGCAGTACTTC. It yields the protein CSVNAGTGVHYEQYF.

This clonotype was seen more than once but under ten times. The chain employs TRBV5-5 and TRBJ1-2; 7 bases agree with TRBD1. With V trimmed by 0 bases and J by 7 bases, 9 bases remained unmatched. CDR1 is SGHKS, CDR2 YYEKEE, per germline (reference sequence). This CDR3 is built from 15 residues. This CDR3 reads CASSLGAGGGRGYTF. The CDR3 region has the DNA TGTGCCAGCAGCTTGGGTGCAGGAGGGGGCCGTGGCTACACCTTC.

The table lists this clonotype with many counts. V and J are TRBV12-3 or TRBV12-4 and TRBJ2-3; D is uncertain. The CDR3 covers 14 residues. Trimming stripped 5 bases from V and 2 bases from J, with 11 bases between. CDR3 residues: CASSRHQYTDTQYF. For the CDR3, the DNA is TGTGCCAGCAGTCGGCATCAATACACAGATACGCAGTATTTT.